These 8 T cell receptor beta chains share one sample of origin, sequenced in a study of Ad26.COV2.S vaccination and SARS-CoV-2 variants. Treatment reported: 15 to 20 received Ad26.COV2.S at low or high dose, single or two shots; roughly 5 received placebo; per-sample allocation not given. Repertoires come from day 63 after the first vaccine or placebo injection. Here immunoSEQ multiplex PCR was the method, and the copy in TCRdb shows in-frame clones only, minus some. This table has some 450,000 clones, roughly 88% appearing once. The sample consisted of peripheral blood, taken in a trial of Ad26.COV2.S vaccine versus placebo. These receptors were collected from a person between 18 and 65 years old who received the Ad26.COV2.S COVID-19 vaccine or a placebo.

The J gene is TRBJ1-2, the V gene TRBV5-4, with a possible D match to TRBD1 (5 bases). Germline CDR1 reads SGHNT; CDR2 reads YYREEE (reference sequence). Trimming took 9 bases from V and 3 from J, leaving 21 bases between them. The CDR3 runs to 15 residues. The CDR3 loop is CATRARLGVDYGYTF. CDR3 nucleotides: TGTGCCACCCGGGCAAGGCTGGGGGTTGACTATGGCTACACCTTC. Full variable domain (remainder filled in from reference TRBV5-4 and TRBJ1-2): ETGVTQSPTHLIKTRGQQVTLRCSSQSGHNTVSWYQQALGQGPQFIFQYYREEENGRGNFPPRFSGLQFPNYSSELNVNALELDDSALYLCATRARLGVDYGYTFGSGTRLTVV.

The genes are TRBV7-8 and TRBJ1-6; no reliable D call. Germline CDR1 is SGHVS and CDR2 is FQNEAQ. V was cut by 5 bases and J by 3 bases, with 11 bases left in between. CDR3 length: 15 residues. The CDR3: CASSPVAVYNSPLHF. In DNA form, the CDR3 reads TGTGCCAGCAGCCCCGTGGCTGTCTATAATTCACCCCTCCACTTT.

This chain uses TRBV28 with TRBJ1-4, with 10 nucleotides matching TRBD1. The CDR3 is made up of 15 amino acids. The germline CDR1 and CDR2 sequences are MDHEN and SYDVKM. V lost 5 bases, J lost 9 bases, and 9 bases stayed unmatched. The CDR3 bases are TGTGCCAGCAGTAGGCCGGGACAGGGGCTGAAAAAACTGTTTTTT. This gives the protein CASSRPGQGLKKLFF. Full variable domain (outside the CDR3, taken from reference TRBV28 and TRBJ1-4): DVKVTQSSRYLVKRTGEKVFLECVQDMDHENMFWYRQDPGLGLRLIYFSYDVKMKEKGDIPEGYSVSREKKERFSLILESASTNQTSMYLCASSRPGQGLKKLFFGSGTQLSVL.

This clone was seen just once. V is TRBV10-3 and J is TRBJ1-5, with D possibly being TRBD1 (5 bases). V was pared by 2 bases and J by 2 bases, with 19 bases between. CDR3 length: 18 residues. Germline V CDR1 and CDR2: ENHRY, SYGVKD. In nucleotides, the CDR3 is TGTGCCATCAGTGAGGCTTTGCCTGAGGGGAAGGGCAATCAGCCCCAGCATTTT. Amino acids: CAISEALPEGKGNQPQHF.

CDR3 DNA: TGTGCCAGCAGCGCCGGGACAGGGGGCCTGGGTGGGGCCAACGTCCTGACTTTC. It specifies CASSAGTGGLGGANVLTF. The rearrangement links TRBV7-7 to TRBJ2-6; 12 bases map to TRBD1. In germline, CDR1 is SSHAT, CDR2 FNYEAQ (reference sequence). Trimming removed 5 bases from V and 3 bases from J; junction bases left unmatched: 8. The CDR3 loop spans 18 amino acids. Using reference TRBV7-7 and TRBJ2-6 for the parts outside the CDR3, the full variable domain is GAGVSQSPRYKVTKRGQDVTLRCDPISSHATLYWYQQALGQGPEFLTYFNYEAQPDKSGLPSDRFSAERPEGSISTLTIQRTEQRDSAMYRCASSAGTGGLGGANVLTFGAGSRLTVL.

The chain has TRBV30 and TRBJ2-1; D not certain. The V end was cut by 4 bases, the J end by 2 bases, with 9 bases between. Germline V gene sequence: CDR1 GTSNPN, CDR2 SVGIG (reference sequence). The CDR3 totals 13 residues. CDR3 coding DNA: TGTGCCTGGAACCGCTGGACCTACAATGAGCAGTTCTTC. This codes for CAWNRWTYNEQFF.

J is TRBJ1-2 and V is TRBV7-2; maybe TRBD1 (6 bases). Looked up from germline, CDR1 is SGHTA and CDR2 is FQGNSA. This CDR3 contains 13 residues. Deletions cut 1 base from V and 13 bases from J, with 16 bases between. Written as DNA, the CDR3 is TGTGCCAGCAGCTTAGAGCGCGGGGGCGGGTGCACCTTC. Its protein is CASSLERGGGCTF.

The chain uses TRBV2 and TRBJ1-2; 7 bases match TRBD1. The CDR3 has 14 amino acids. J lost 0 bases, V lost 9 bases, and 7 bases had no gene match. Germline loops: CDR1 SNHLY, CDR2 FYNNEI. In nucleotides, the CDR3 is TGTGCCAGTAGAGGGGACAGAGCTAACTATGGCTACACCTTC. Its translation is CASRGDRANYGYTF.